The clone carrying this TCR beta chain was counted between two and nine times. The junction had 8 bases not matched to a gene; V was cut back by 6 bases and J by 5 bases. The CDR3 sequence is 14 residues long. Germline-derived CDR1 and CDR2 are SGHAT and FQDESV (reference sequence). Time point defined: pre-sensitization, week 0. As to treatment: therapeutic diphenylcyclopropenone sensitization with weekly scalp DPC. TCRdb fed the RACE reads into MiXCR, producing one record per CDR3 protein. This sample has about 120,000 distinct CDR3 sequences, with roughly 14% found just once. The data originate from a study of human T cells and chemical hapten exposure.

The TCR comes from a woman aged 18-29 years with alopecia areata. Some clones in this sample may be carry-over from other donors' samples. V usage is TRBV11-1 and J usage is TRBJ1-1, with TRBD1 matching over 8 bases. Sequencing used whole blood, obtained in connection with sensitization to the hapten diphenylcyclopropenone (DPC). In DNA form, the CDR3 reads TGTGCCAGCAGTTCCGACAGGGGAGGGACTGAAGCTTTCTTT. It yields the protein CASSSDRGGTEAFF.